These T cell receptor beta chains were read from a single sample in a study of shared clonotypes between healthy human individuals. Some clones are missing from TCRdb's copy, which holds only in-frame ones; the method was immunoSEQ multiplex PCR. The sample has about 1 million clones, 70% to 80% seen once. The sequenced sample consisted of memory CD4+ T cells sorted from blood. These receptors were collected from a man younger than 35 in good health. CDR3s include the opening cysteine and the closing phenylalanine or tryptophan. D genes are given only for firm matches.

J gene	V gene	D gene	CDR3 DNA	CDR3 protein
TRBJ2-1	TRBV11-3	.	TGTGCCAGCAGCTTAGTGCGGGGTGGTGAGCAGTTCTTC	CASSLVRGGEQFF
TRBJ2-3	TRBV5-4	.	TGTGCCAGCAACCCTAAAGGGGGAGATACGCAGTATTTT	CASNPKGGDTQYF
TRBJ2-7	TRBV19	.	TGTGCCAGTAGTAAACGACAGGCCCCCTACGAGCAGTACTTC	CASSKRQAPYEQYF
TRBJ2-3	TRBV19	.	TGTGCCAGTAAGGAGAACCTCCAGAGGGGCACAGATACGCAGTATTTT	CASKENLQRGTDTQYF
TRBJ2-7	TRBV6-1	.	TGTGCCAGCAGTGAGGGGTTTGGGGAGTACTTC	CASSEGFGEYF
TRBJ2-2	TRBV4-2	.	TGTGCCAGCAGCCAAGCAGTTGGTAAAACCGGGGAGCTGTTTTTT	CASSQAVGKTGELFF
TRBJ2-2	TRBV10-1	.	TGCGCCAGCAGTCTAAATGTTGTGTCCGGGGAGCTGTTTTTT	CASSLNVVSGELFF
TRBJ2-1	TRBV11-2	.	TGTGCCAGCAGCCGCAGTGGTAATGAGCAGTTCTTC	CASSRSGNEQFF
TRBJ2-3	TRBV11-2	.	TGTGCCAGCAGCCCCCGGGACCTGACGGATACGCAGTATTTT	CASSPRDLTDTQYF
TRBJ2-7	TRBV6-6	.	TGTGCCAGCAGTTACCTGGGGGTCAACGAGCAGTACTTC	CASSYLGVNEQYF
TRBJ2-5	TRBV5-1	TRBD1	TGCGCCAGCAGCATTACAGGGGGTCGTCAAGAGACCCAGTACTTC	CASSITGGRQETQYF
TRBJ2-1	TRBV7-2	TRBD2	TGTGCCAGCAGCACTGGGACTAGCGGGAGTGAGCAGTTCTTC	CASSTGTSGSEQFF
TRBJ1-2	TRBV7-9	TRBD1	TGTGCCAGCAGCCCCGGACAGGGTCGTGGCTACACCTTC	CASSPGQGRGYTF
TRBJ1-2	TRBV28	TRBD1	TGTGCCAGCAGTTTAAACAGGGGCGGCTATGGCTACACCTTC	CASSLNRGGYGYTF
TRBJ2-7	TRBV1	.	TGCACCAGCAGCCAAGATCTGACCGGGAGGTCCTACGAGCAGTACTTC	CTSSQDLTGRSYEQYF
TRBJ2-3	TRBV10-1	TRBD1	TGCGCCAGCGGGACAGGGAGGGACACAGATACGCAGTATTTT	CASGTGRDTDTQYF
TRBJ1-1	TRBV28	.	TGTGCCAGCAGTGAGAGGGGGAGACAAGCTTTCTTT	CASSERGRQAFF